The source of this T cell receptor (beta chain) is a study of blood T cell repertoires in COVID-19. Study in general: The analysed material was cDNA or gDNA that came from T cells, B-cell-depleted T cells, or PBMCs.

This clone has just one count. Which cohort a participant joined came from the clinical history participants gave. V lost 3 bases to trimming and J lost 3 bases, with 14 bases between them. The CDR3 contains 15 residues. CDR1 SGHAT and CDR2 FQNNGV come from the germline V gene. Per the authors' pipeline: The assay estimated nucleated cells by amplifying reference gene primers. The table came from immunoSEQ multiplex PCR; TCRdb's copy has only in-frame clones and leaves some out. The D gene and trimming were derived from the DNA, and the V and J assignments and clone size from that table. The table records about 280,000 clones, about 85% of them present only once.

Specimen: PBMCs or T cells enriched from blood (not recorded which). The gene calls are TRBV11-2 and TRBJ2-5; a possible D gene is TRBD1 (8 bases). The source of this sequence is a woman aged 45 to 65 who had recovered from COVID-19. In nucleotides, the CDR3 is TGTGCCAGCAGCTTCAGGGGGCTAGCGGAAGAGACCCAGTACTTC. Its protein product is CASSFRGLAEETQYF.